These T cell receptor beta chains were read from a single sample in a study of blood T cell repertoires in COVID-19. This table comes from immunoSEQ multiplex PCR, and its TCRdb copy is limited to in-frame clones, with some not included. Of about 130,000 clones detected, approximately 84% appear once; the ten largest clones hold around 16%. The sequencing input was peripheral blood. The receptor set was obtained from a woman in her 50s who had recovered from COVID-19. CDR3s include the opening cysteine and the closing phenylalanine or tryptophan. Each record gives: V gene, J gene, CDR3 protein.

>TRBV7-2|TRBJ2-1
CASSLAQGGKPGKGEQFF
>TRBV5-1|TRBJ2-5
CASSLEGALRGETQYF
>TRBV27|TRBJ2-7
CASSKARDSISYEQYF
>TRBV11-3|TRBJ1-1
CASSFGQNTEAFF
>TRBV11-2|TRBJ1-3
CATGSIWLGNTIYF
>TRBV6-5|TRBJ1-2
CASSYSTTGGYYGYTF
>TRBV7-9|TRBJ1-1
CASSLPTVNTEAFF
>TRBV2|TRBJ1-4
CASRRQGINEKLFF
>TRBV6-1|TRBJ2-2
CASSELGAMSGELFF
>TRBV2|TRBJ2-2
CASSISGELFF
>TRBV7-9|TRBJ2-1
CASSLAQWWKADEYNEQFF
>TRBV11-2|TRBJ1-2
CASSLGITGDLYGYTF
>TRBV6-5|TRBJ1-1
CASNSGWGDTEAFF
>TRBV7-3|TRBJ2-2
CASSSGLLSGGGELFF
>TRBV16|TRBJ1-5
CASSLPRAPQHF
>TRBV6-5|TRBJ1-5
CASRYTQNQPQHF
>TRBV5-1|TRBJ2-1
CASSLSVAGGYNEQFF
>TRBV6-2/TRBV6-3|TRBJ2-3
CASSDTDRGDTQYF
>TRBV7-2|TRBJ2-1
CASSLGLAAYNEQFF
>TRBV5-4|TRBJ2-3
CASSLKEGWGTDTQYF
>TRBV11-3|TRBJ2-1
CASSSDSQARYEQFF
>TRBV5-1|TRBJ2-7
CASSLERSHIYEQYF
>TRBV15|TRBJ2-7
CATSRDQGLSYEQYF
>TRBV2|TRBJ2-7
CASSEGGIGEQYF
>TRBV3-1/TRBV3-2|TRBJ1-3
CASSRSGTGTSGNTIYF
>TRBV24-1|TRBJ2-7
CATSEPDRAYEQYF
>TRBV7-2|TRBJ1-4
CASSSQGAREKLFF
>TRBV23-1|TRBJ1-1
CASSQSAVIPGTGLTEAFF
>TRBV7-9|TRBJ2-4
CASSLDGLPSSIQYF
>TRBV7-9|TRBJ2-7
CASSSYKTGGHEQYF
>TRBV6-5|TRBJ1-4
CASSYSSRLNEKLFF
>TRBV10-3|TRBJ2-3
CAIREREGIYTQYF
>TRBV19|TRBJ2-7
CASSIPSGTGPQDEQYF
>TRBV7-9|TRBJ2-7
CASSRRGQVFNEQYF
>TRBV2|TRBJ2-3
CASSGPLGVGGDTQYF
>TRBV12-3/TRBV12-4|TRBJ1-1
CASSWTGKTEAFF
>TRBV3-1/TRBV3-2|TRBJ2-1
CASSHGGEQFF
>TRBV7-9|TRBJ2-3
CASSLGTPLFLFSTDTQYF
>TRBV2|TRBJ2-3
CASYQRGIWDTQYF
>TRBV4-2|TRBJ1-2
CASSLGTGQSSYGYTF
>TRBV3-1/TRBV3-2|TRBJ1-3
CASSRGLRENTIYF
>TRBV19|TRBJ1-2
CASSIDSGYGYTF
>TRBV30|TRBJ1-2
CAWSVRTGHYGYTF
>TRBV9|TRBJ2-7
CASSEGQGWAYEQYF
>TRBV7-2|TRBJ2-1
CASSFEAGQVRFF
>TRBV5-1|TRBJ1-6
CASSQHPGTGQDSPLHF
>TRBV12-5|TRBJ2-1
CASGPSSGGIDEQFF
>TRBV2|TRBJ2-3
CASSEGGLAGATKKTQYF
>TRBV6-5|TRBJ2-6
CASSLVRAGANVLTF
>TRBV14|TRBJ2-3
CASSKTGGHLSTDTQYF
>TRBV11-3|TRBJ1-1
CASSPDRAAEQAQF
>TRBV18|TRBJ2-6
CASSPIKASGANVLTF
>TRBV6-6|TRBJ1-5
CASSYNPYSNQPQHF
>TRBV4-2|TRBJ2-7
CASSRSGGGAYEQYF
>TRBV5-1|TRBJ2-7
CASSLSRSGYEQYF
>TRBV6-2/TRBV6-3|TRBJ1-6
CASSLDTRSYNSPLHF
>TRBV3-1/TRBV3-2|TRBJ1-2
CASSPGGGYTF
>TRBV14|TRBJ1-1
CASSRQFTEAFF